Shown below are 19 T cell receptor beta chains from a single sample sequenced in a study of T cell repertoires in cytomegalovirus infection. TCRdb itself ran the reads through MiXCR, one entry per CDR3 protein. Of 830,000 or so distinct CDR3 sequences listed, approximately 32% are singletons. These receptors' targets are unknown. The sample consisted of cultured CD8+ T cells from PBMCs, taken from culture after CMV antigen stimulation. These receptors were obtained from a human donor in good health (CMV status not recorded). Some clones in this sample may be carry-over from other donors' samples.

The CDR3 coding sequence is TGTGCCAGTCTCAGGGGGCGCATGGACAATGAGCAGTTCTTC. Amino acids: CASLRGRMDNEQFF. This chain uses TRBV6-2 or TRBV6-3 with TRBJ2-1; TRBD1 matches at 8 bases. From germline, CDR1 is MNHEY and CDR2 SVGEGT. The CDR3 consists of 14 residues. Trimming at V came to 9 bases and at J to 5 bases, leaving 9 bases not matched to a gene.

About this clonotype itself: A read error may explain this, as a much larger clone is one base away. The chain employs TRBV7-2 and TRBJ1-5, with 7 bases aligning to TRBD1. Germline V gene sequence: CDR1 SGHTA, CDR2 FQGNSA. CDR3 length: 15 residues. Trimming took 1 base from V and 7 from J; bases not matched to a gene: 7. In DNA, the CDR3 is TGTGCCAGCAGCTTAGTGGGACAGAAAAACCAGCCCCAGCATTTT. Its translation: CASSLVGQKNQPQHF.

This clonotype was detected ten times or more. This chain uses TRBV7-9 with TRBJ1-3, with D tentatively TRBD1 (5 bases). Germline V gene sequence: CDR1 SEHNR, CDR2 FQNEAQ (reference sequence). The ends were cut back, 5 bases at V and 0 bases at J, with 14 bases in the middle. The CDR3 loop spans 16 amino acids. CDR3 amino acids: CASSPLQGASGNTIYF. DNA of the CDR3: TGTGCCAGCAGCCCTCTTCAGGGAGCCTCTGGAAACACCATATATTTT.

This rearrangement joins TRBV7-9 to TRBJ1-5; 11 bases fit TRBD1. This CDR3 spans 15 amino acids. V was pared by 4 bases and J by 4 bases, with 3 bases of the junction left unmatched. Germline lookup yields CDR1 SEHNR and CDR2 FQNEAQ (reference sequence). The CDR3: CASSSGTGGNQPQHF. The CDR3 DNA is TGTGCCAGCAGCTCCGGGACAGGGGGTAATCAGCCCCAGCATTTT. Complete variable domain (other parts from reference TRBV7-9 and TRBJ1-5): DTGVSQNPRHKITKRGQNVTFRCDPISEHNRLYWYRQTLGQGPEFLTYFQNEAQLEKSRLLSDRFSAERPKGSFSTLEIQRTEQGDSAMYLCASSSGTGGNQPQHFGDGTRLSIL.

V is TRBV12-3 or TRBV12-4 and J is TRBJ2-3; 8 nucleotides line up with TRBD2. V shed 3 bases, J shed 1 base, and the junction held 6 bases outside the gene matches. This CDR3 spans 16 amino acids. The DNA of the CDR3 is TGTGCCAGCAGTTTCTCGCGGGGGGAACGCACAGATACGCAGTATTTT. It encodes CASSFSRGERTDTQYF.

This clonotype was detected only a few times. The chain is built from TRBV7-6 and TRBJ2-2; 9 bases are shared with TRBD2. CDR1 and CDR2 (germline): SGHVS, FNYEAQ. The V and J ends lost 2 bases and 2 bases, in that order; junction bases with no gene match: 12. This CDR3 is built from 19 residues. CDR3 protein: CASSLRRKTSGKNTGELFF. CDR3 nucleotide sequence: TGTGCCAGCAGCTTACGCAGAAAGACTAGCGGCAAAAACACCGGGGAGCTGTTTTTT.

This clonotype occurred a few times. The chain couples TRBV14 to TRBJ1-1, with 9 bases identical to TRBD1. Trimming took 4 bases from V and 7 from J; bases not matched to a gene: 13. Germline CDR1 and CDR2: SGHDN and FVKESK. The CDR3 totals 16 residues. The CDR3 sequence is CASSPPTFGTGREAFF. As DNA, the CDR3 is TGTGCCAGCAGCCCGCCGACCTTCGGGACAGGGCGTGAAGCTTTCTTT.

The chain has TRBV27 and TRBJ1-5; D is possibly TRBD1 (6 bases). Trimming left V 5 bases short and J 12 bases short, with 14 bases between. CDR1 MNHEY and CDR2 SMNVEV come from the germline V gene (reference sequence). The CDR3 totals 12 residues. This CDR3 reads CASSEGGANQHF. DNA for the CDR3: TGTGCCAGCAGTGAAGGGGGGGCAAACCAGCATTTT.

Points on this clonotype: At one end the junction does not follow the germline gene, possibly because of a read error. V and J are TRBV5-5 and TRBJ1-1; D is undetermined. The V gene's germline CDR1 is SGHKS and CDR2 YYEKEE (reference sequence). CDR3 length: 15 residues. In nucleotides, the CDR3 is TGTGCCAGCAGCTTGGCCGGCAGGTCGCGCACTGAAGTTTTCTTT. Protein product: CASSLAGRSRTEVFF.

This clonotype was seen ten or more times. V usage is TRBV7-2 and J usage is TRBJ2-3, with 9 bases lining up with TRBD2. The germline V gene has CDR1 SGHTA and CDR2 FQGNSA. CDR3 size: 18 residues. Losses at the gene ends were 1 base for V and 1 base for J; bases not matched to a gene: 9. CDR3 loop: CASSLDRLRGGGTDTQYF. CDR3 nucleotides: TGTGCCAGCAGCTTAGATAGGTTGCGGGGGGGCGGCACAGATACGCAGTATTTT.

In DNA form, the CDR3 reads TGTGCCAGCAGCTTACCTCCGGGACAGGGGGACTACAATGAGCAGTTCTTC. This gives the protein CASSLPPGQGDYNEQFF. The chain has TRBV7-9 and TRBJ2-1; TRBD1 matches 11 bases. J lost 3 bases, V lost 2 bases, and 6 bases had no gene match. From germline, CDR1 is SEHNR and CDR2 FQNEAQ (reference sequence). This CDR3 comprises 17 residues.

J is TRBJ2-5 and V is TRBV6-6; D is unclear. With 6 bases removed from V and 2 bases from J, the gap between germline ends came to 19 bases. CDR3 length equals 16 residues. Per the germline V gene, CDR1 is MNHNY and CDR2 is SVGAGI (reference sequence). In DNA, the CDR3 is TGTGCCAGCAGAAACTTCGACGGACGAAGACAAGAGACCCAGTACTTC. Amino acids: CASRNFDGRRQETQYF.

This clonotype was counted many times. CDR3 protein: CASGGGFIANYGYTF. The CDR3 DNA follows: TGTGCCAGTGGCGGCGGTTTCATTGCTAACTATGGCTACACCTTC. The genes are TRBV7-8 and TRBJ1-2; the D is unclear. This CDR3 contains 15 residues. Deletions cut 9 bases from V and 0 bases from J, with 17 bases between. Looked up from germline, CDR1 is SGHVS and CDR2 is FQNEAQ.

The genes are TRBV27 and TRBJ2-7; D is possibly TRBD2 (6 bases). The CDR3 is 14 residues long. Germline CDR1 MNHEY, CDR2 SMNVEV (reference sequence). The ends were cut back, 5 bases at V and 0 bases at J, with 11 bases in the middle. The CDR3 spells CASSRGSSSYEQYF. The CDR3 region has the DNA TGTGCCAGCAGTCGGGGGTCGAGCTCCTACGAGCAGTACTTC.

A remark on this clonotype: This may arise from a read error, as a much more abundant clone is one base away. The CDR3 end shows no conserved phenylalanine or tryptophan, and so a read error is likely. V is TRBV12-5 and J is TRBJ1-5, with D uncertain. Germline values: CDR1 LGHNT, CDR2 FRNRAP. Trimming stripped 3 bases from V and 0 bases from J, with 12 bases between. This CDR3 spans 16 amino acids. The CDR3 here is CASGFGQIYSNQPQHS. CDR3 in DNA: TGTGCTAGTGGTTTCGGGCAGATCTATAGCAATCAGCCCCAGCATTCT.

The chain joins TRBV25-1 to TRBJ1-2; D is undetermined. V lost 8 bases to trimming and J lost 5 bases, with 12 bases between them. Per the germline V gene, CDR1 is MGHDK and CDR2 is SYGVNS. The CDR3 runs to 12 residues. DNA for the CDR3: TGTGCCAGCGAGGGAGGAATATATGGCTACACCTTC. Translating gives CASEGGIYGYTF.

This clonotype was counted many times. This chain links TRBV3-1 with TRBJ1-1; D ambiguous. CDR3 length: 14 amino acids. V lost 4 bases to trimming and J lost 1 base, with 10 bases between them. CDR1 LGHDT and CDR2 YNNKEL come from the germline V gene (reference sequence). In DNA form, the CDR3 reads TGTGCCAGCAGCCTCCCAGGAGGGAACACTGAAGCTTTCTTT. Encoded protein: CASSLPGGNTEAFF.

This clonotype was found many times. CDR3 sequence reads: CASSGGTGHNYEQYF. The CDR3 DNA sequence: TGCGCCAGCAGCGGGGGGACAGGGCATAACTACGAGCAGTACTTC. V gene TRBV5-1 combines with J gene TRBJ2-7; 9 positions agree with TRBD1. The V and J ends lost 4 bases and 3 bases, in that order; junction bases with no gene match: 8. The CDR3 runs 15 residues. CDR1 SGHRS and CDR2 YFSETQ come from the germline V gene. Combining the CDR3 with reference TRBV5-1 and TRBJ2-7 gives the whole variable domain KAGVTQTPRYLIKTRGQQVTLSCSPISGHRSVSWYQQTPGQGLQFLFEYFSETQRNKGNFPGRFSGRQFSNSRSEMNVSTLELGDSALYLCASSGGTGHNYEQYFGPGTRLTVT.

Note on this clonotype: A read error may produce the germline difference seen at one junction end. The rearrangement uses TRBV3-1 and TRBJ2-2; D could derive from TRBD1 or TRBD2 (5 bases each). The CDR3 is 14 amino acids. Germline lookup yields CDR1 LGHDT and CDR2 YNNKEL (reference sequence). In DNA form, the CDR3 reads TGTGCCAGCACCTCCCAGGGAAACACCGGGGAGCAGTTTTTT. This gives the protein CASTSQGNTGEQFF.